The source of this T cell receptor (beta chain) is a study of T-cell reconstitution after alpha-beta-depleted transplantation in children. Whole-study findings and limits: In patients about two months after transplant, alpha-beta T cells reportedly arose from several hundred expanded graft clones. Newly made T cells mostly supplied T-cell counts and diversity one year after transplant.

The germline V gene has CDR1 ENHRY and CDR2 SYGVKD. The germline V and J ends were trimmed by 0 bases and 3 bases, with 9 bases remaining between them. This CDR3 has 15 residues. As for this clonotype: Its antigen is as yet unknown.

As it was prepared, the TCRbeta library received unique molecular identifiers. A single record per CDR3 protein comes from TCRdb applying MiXCR to the PCR reads. The repertoire holds 500,000 to 600,000 distinct CDR3 sequences, with 25% to 30% as singletons. This clonotype was obtained from a boy in the first two years of life with Wiskott-Aldrich syndrome, due to receive a stem cell transplant. This specimen consisted of PBMCs, obtained before TCRalphabeta/CD19-depleted stem cell transplant. The gene calls are TRBV10-3 and TRBJ1-5, with no clear D. The CDR3 DNA sequence: TGTGCCATCAGTGAGTCGAGGCCGACCAATCAGCCCCAGCATTTT. It translates to CAISESRPTNQPQHF.